This TCR beta chain was recovered during a study of cytomegalovirus exposure and HLA in healthy donors (TCRdb year 2017). Background for the entire study: According to an earlier analysis of 550 to 750 of the donors, about 180 million T cells yielded 120 million or so unique TCR beta sequences and 276 Gb of sequence data. Among the roughly 400 genotyped donors, around 81% belonged to the genetic ancestry cluster associated with self-reported Caucasian donors. Donor age, sex, ethnicity and CMV serostatus were compiled together with the repertoire data. On average, approximately 250,000 unique TCR beta nucleotide sequences were sequenced per donor among 350 to 400 genotyped donors of the cohort, with around 19% of those sequences being non-productive. A later genetic analysis used genome-wide SNP genotypes for about 65% of the roughly 700 donors, treating that subset as a discovery cohort. Rather than using new phenotypic data, the later analysis identified candidate immune exposures from TCR beta sequences and from how often those sequences occurred across donors. Four to six DR-DQ haplotypes were handled as single units for association and clustering, since linkage in the cohort was strong. To study patterns of TCR occurrence, a later analysis re-analyzed previously published TCR beta repertoires from around 670 donors and added high-resolution HLA genotyping. The aim of the study was to test whether cataloging public T cell receptors could identify signatures of past pathogen exposure. All discovery cohort repertoires had been generated on a single sequencing platform. The number of donors typed differed by locus, with about 629-640 for A, B, C, DRB1 and DQB1, approximately 500 for DQA1, 600 to 610 for DPA1, and around 430 for DPB1. The study profiled the T cell repertoires of 500 to 800 subjects by immunosequencing and related them to cytomegalovirus serostatus. High-throughput TCR immunosequencing, statistical association of individual TCRs with disease status, and machine learning were combined to predict cytomegalovirus infection status. An earlier analysis of 500 to 750 of the donors applied high-throughput TCR beta sequencing to assess whether each TCR beta V gene segment acted as functional or pseudogenic. An early release covering 500 to 750 HLA-typed donors comprised 250 to 350 gigabases of sequencing data and tens of millions of unique TCR sequences. In addition to the first cohort of around 670 subjects, a separate validation cohort of 120 different subjects was used. HLA typing covered class I and class II loci at four-digit resolution.

CDR1 and CDR2, per the germline V gene (reference sequence), are SGHNT and YYREEE. V loses 4 bases of germline sequence and J loses 6 bases, and the interval between the two ends is 19 bases. The cysteine opens and the phenylalanine closes a CDR3 of 15 amino acids. Of all the DNA, just the CDR3 is kept, 45 bases in frame from base 1. The cohort comprised 666 healthy bone marrow donors. At the time of sampling, every cohort member was nominally healthy, though immune exposures that went unrecorded were likely present. The donor was CMV seropositive and belonged to the group of some 290 seropositive cohort members. Each donor provided a peripheral blood sample, and peripheral blood mononuclear cells were used for TCR beta sequencing. Genomic DNA was extracted from the blood cell samples with the Qiagen DNeasy Blood Extraction Kit. The research as a whole found: Because HLA typing was unavailable for some donors at each locus, only the typed subset was used in association tests. In a later analysis, HLA-associated TCR beta chains were found to be more clonally expanded and to have lower generation probabilities than equally common non-associated chains. Most TCR sequences were observed very rarely across donors, whereas some public TCRs were present in many individuals. Roughly uniform sequencing depth across donors was assumed in presence/absence analyses, although this assumption may not hold. It was suggested by the authors that the approach could potentially be generalized to other disease states and immunological phenotypes. In an earlier analysis of 500 to 650 of the donors, most TCR beta V segments appeared in productive rearrangements about 90% or about 30% of the time, broadly matching IMGT annotations. A further reported finding was that TCR beta sequences accurately predicted the HLA-A and HLA-B alleles for most subjects in the first cohort. Because counts were too low, under 20 rarely observed V segments, including chromosome 9 orphons, were left out of the earlier analysis of a few hundred of the donors. Only TCR beta chains were sequenced in this cohort, and the absence of alpha or paired-chain data limited detectable features. A few of the identified cytomegalovirus-associated TCR beta chains were confirmed in vitro to be specific for cytomegalovirus antigens. In a later analysis, around 17,000 TCR beta sequences were associated with specific HLA alleles at a false discovery rate of 0.05. The sequencing pipeline was judged likely to have produced a cluster of highly shared sequence variants as a technical artifact. Some IMGT-functional V segments, including TRBV6-2 and TRBV6-3, could not be distinguished by the 87-base-pair reads and were therefore excluded. In the study, roughly 160 TCR beta chains were listed as associated with cytomegalovirus. CMV serostatus was the only immune exposure information available for the cohort. A later analysis found that most CMV-associated TCR beta chains appeared HLA-restricted, with HLA associations seemingly driven largely by CMV exposure. Strong co-occurrence of HLA alleles, especially DR and DQ, made assigning TCR associations to individual alleles difficult. A later genetic analysis reported fewer N-insertions in productive TCRs among donors in an Asian-associated ancestry cluster than the roughly 700-donor mean. The classifier was reported to diagnose cytomegalovirus status with high specificity and sensitivity in both the original and validation cohorts. Linkage disequilibrium might explain the correlated functional status among segregating V segments, but an unknown experimental factor could not be ruled out. In a later analysis, TCR association rates were found to vary across HLA loci, with the most associated TCRs seen for DRB1 alleles and the fewest for HLA-C alleles. V-gene and J-gene trimming of TCR beta chains was associated with a missense DCLRE1C variant in a later genetic analysis, and the association was replicated in an independent cohort. A later analysis reported that several top co-occurrence clusters appeared linked to parvovirus B19, influenza, CMV and Epstein-Barr virus.

On this clone: Its binding antigen is unknown. Qualities for individual bases were not recorded, and no much larger clone is one base off.

Libraries were prepared through the immunoSEQ multiplex PCR assay. For the multiplex PCR, a mixture combining 60 forward primers for TCR Vbeta segments and 13 reverse primers for TCR Jbeta segments was used. A multiplex PCR assay on genomic DNA amplified the CDR3 region of rearranged TCR beta genes. Amplified TCR beta libraries were sequenced as 87-base-pair reads on the Illumina HiSeq System. The original methods were these. A later analysis counted about 80 million unique TCR beta chains across the 640 or so repertoires, and 9 million to 14 million of these chains were shared by at least two donors. A nearest-neighbor algorithm error-corrected the raw reads and collapsed the reads into unique sequences, merging closely related sequences to remove PCR and sequencing errors. To assign V, D and J gene segments, CDR3 sequences were aligned to IMGT reference sequences. For a sequence to be retained, at least a six-nucleotide match to both a V gene segment and a J gene segment was required. Rearrangements were classified as productive when the CDR3 lacked stop codons and remained in frame with V and J, and all other rearrangements were classified as non-productive. CDR3 was defined by IMGT convention, running from the second conserved V-encoded cysteine to the conserved J-encoded phenylalanine. The earlier analysis of fewer than 700 of the donors excluded sequences that lacked an unambiguous match to a single V gene segment. An earlier analysis of a few hundred of the donors classified V segments as functional when productive rearrangements were above 56.7% and as segregating when the standard deviation between donors was above 5%. To diagnose cytomegalovirus status from the catalog of TCR beta chain sequences, a statistical classification framework was built. In a later analysis, TCR nucleotide sequences were compared against IMGT/GENE-DB human TR gene sequences so that V and J genes could be assigned. In a later analysis, CDR3 sequences and most-parsimonious VDJ recombination scenarios were assigned using the TCRdist pipeline. In a later analysis, every TCR beta chain was defined by the combination of its CDR3 amino acid sequence and its V-gene family, and reads without a unique V-gene family were dropped. As a way to deal with suspected cross-contamination and a sequencing artifact, a later analysis dropped under 600 nucleotide sequences that were highly shared and had low generation probability. A later analysis calculated a clonal expansion index for each public chain from normalized within-repertoire ranks of inferred template counts. In a later analysis, generation probabilities were computed with a VDJ recombination model fitted to out-of-frame rearrangements, and the resulting probabilities were checked against IGoR. In a later analysis, hypergeometric tests were used to score TCR-TCR, TCR-HLA and TCR-CMV co-occurrence, with a repertoire-size bias correction applied to TCR pairs. A later analysis estimated false discovery rates by permuting HLA or CMV assignments 20 times. In a later analysis, co-occurring TCRs were grouped with DBSCAN, and TCRdist sequence similarity was added when clustering was performed within HLA-allele-positive subsets. For co-occurrence clustering, repertoires with fewer than 30,000 or more than 120,000 public chains were excluded, along with about five repertoires with anomalous nucleotide sharing. TCRdb's version of the immuneACCESS table is confined to in-frame rearrangements and falls short of the full clone set. An unresolved V gene accounts for under half of the shortfall where checked; the remainder is of unknown origin. V and J calls and clone size are as listed in that table; D and trimming were resolved from the DNA. A total of about 170,000 clones appear in this sample, roughly four fifths of them only once. Jointly, the top ten make up about 2% of the sample.

The TCR sequence derives from a young woman in good health and CMV-seropositive. Sequenced: PBMCs. The chain was built from TRBV5-4 and TRBJ1-1; perhaps TRBD1 is the D gene, with 6 bases matching. The DNA sequence is TGTGCCAGCAGCAGGAATTACAGGGATCCCCCTGAAGCTTTCTTT. Its product reads: CASSRNYRDPPEAFF.